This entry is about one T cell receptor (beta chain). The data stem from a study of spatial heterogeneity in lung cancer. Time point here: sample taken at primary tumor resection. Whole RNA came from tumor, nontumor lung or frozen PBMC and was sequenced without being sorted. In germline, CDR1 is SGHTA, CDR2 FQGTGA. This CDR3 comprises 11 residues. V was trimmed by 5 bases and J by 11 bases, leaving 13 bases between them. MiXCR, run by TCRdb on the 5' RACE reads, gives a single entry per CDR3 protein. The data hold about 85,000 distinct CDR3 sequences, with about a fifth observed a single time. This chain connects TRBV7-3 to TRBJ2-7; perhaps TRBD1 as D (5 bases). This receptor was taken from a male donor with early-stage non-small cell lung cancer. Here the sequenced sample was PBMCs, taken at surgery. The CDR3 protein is CASSPYLTEYF. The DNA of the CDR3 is TGTGCCAGCAGCCCCTACTTGACAGAGTACTTC.